A selection of T cell receptor beta chains follows, all from one sample in a study of graft-versus-host responses after intestinal transplantation. The assay was immunoSEQ multiplex PCR, and TCRdb's table has in-frame clones only and misses some. The sample has 55,000 to 75,000 clones; approximately 84% are singletons. These TCRs' antigens remain unknown. The source was unstimulated CD4+ T cells sorted from spleen or lymph node cells, collected before transplant. The receptors originated from a human donor who was the organ donor for an intestinal transplant. CDR3s include the opening cysteine and the closing phenylalanine or tryptophan. The D gene is left open where the match is weak. The size field is filled for only some rows; it gives once, few, many or a size class.

>NA|NA|TRBV15|TRBJ2-1
CATSRGLASSYNEQFF
TGTGCCACCAGCAGAGGGCTAGCCAGCTCCTACAATGAGCAGTTCTTC
>NA|TRBD2|TRBV4-2|TRBJ2-3
CASSQGSKRGTDTQYF
TGTGCCAGCAGCCAAGGGTCCAAGCGGGGTACAGATACGCAGTATTTT
>NA|TRBD1|TRBV4-2|TRBJ1-5
CASSQDTGQGNQPQHF
TGTGCCAGCAGCCAAGACACGGGACAGGGCAATCAGCCCCAGCATTTT
>NA|NA|TRBV28|TRBJ1-5
CASSRLIEGQPQHF
TGTGCCAGCAGCAGACTCATTGAGGGTCAGCCCCAGCATTTT
>NA|NA|TRBV7-2|TRBJ1-2
CASSLYSTDNYGYTF
TGTGCCAGCAGCTTATATAGCACTGACAACTATGGCTACACCTTC
>NA|NA|TRBV11-2|TRBJ1-1
CASSPVAGADTEAFF
TGTGCCAGCAGCCCCGTGGCAGGGGCTGACACTGAAGCTTTCTTT
>NA|TRBD2|TRBV11-2|TRBJ2-5
CASSLLRRSLRGGGETQYF
TGTGCCAGCAGCTTACTTCGGCGTTCCCTGCGGGGGGGCGGAGAGACCCAGTACTTC
>once|NA|TRBV7-8|TRBJ1-2
CASSLASKGGYGYTF
TGTGCCAGCAGCTTAGCGTCAAAAGGGGGCTATGGCTACACCTTC
>NA|TRBD1|TRBV28|TRBJ1-2
CASRPGTVDYGYTF
TGTGCCAGCAGACCCGGGACAGTGGACTATGGCTACACCTTC
>once|TRBD2|TRBV5-8|TRBJ2-5
CASSSSPGLAGEETQYF
TGTGCCAGCAGCTCCTCGCCGGGACTAGCGGGGGAAGAGACCCAGTACTTC
>NA|NA|TRBV7-8|TRBJ2-5
CASSLGRGPKETQYF
TGTGCCAGCAGCTTAGGGCGGGGGCCCAAAGAGACCCAGTACTTC
>NA|TRBD1|TRBV4-1|TRBJ2-3
CASSQWTGATDTQYF
TGCGCCAGCAGCCAATGGACAGGGGCAACAGATACGCAGTATTTT
>once|NA|TRBV19|TRBJ1-1
CASSIGDINTEAFF
TGTGCCAGTAGTATAGGGGACATTAACACTGAAGCTTTCTTT
>NA|TRBD2|TRBV4-2|TRBJ2-1
CASSQDVGGRGGYNEQFF
TGTGCCAGCAGCCAAGATGTCGGCGGGCGGGGGGGATACAATGAGCAGTTCTTC
>NA|NA|TRBV19|TRBJ1-2
CASSMLGDGYTF
TGTGCCAGTAGTATGTTAGGAGATGGCTACACCTTC
>NA|NA|TRBV10-3|TRBJ1-1
CAISGQQNTEAFF
TGTGCCATCAGTGGACAGCAGAACACTGAAGCTTTCTTT
>NA|TRBD1|TRBV19|TRBJ2-3
CASRPGTGSTDTQYF
TGTGCCAGCCGACCCGGGACAGGGTCCACAGATACGCAGTATTTT
>NA|NA|TRBV9|TRBJ2-3
CASSVGGQGTDTQYF
TGTGCCAGCAGCGTAGGAGGGCAGGGCACAGATACGCAGTATTTT
>NA|NA|TRBV4-1|TRBJ2-5
CASSQESLPPETQYF
TGCGCCAGCAGCCAAGAGAGCCTACCTCCAGAGACCCAGTACTTC
>NA|NA|TRBV5-5|TRBJ1-6
CASSLTGERSPLHF
TGTGCCAGCAGCTTGACTGGGGAGCGATCACCCCTCCACTTT
>NA|NA|TRBV28|TRBJ1-6
CASSPGVVQGPNSPLHF
TGTGCCAGCAGTCCCGGGGTTGTTCAGGGGCCGAATTCACCCCTCCACTTT
>NA|NA|TRBV19|TRBJ1-4
CASSIGGKLFF
TGTGCCAGTAGTATTGGAGGAAAACTGTTTTTT
>NA|TRBD1|TRBV28|TRBJ1-3
CASSLDRGNTIYF
TGTGCCAGCAGTTTGGACAGGGGAAACACCATATATTTT
>NA|TRBD1|TRBV5-5|TRBJ1-1
CASSLGDRQYTEAFF
TGTGCCAGCAGCTTAGGGGACAGACAATACACTGAAGCTTTCTTT
>NA|NA|TRBV2|TRBJ1-1
CASMGGGVLTEAFF
TGTGCCAGCATGGGGGGGGGAGTCCTCACTGAAGCTTTCTTT
>once|TRBD1|TRBV5-1|TRBJ1-1
CASSRDRANTEAFF
TGCGCCAGCAGCAGGGACAGGGCGAACACTGAAGCTTTCTTT
>NA|TRBD1|TRBV6-6|TRBJ2-2
CASRLDRGRTGELFF
TGTGCCAGCAGACTCGACAGGGGGCGCACCGGGGAGCTGTTTTTT
>few|NA|TRBV15|TRBJ2-3
CATSRDLQGIDTQYF
TGTGCCACCAGCAGAGATTTACAGGGCATAGATACGCAGTATTTT
>NA|NA|TRBV2|TRBJ1-2
CASSEAEGGVSGYTF
TGTGCCAGCAGTGAAGCGGAAGGGGGGGTCAGTGGCTACACCTTC
>NA|NA|TRBV28|TRBJ1-1
CASTLIPRGHPEAFF
TGTGCCAGCACCTTAATCCCGCGTGGACACCCTGAAGCTTTCTTT
>NA|NA|TRBV7-6|TRBJ2-2
CASSLSGAGELFF
TGTGCCAGCAGCTTATCAGGGGCCGGGGAGCTGTTTTTT
>NA|NA|TRBV9|TRBJ2-5
CASSGLGAETQYF
TGTGCCAGCAGCGGATTGGGGGCAGAGACCCAGTACTTC
>NA|TRBD1|TRBV28|TRBJ2-1
CASGTVGNEQFF
TGTGCCAGCGGGACAGTGGGGAATGAGCAGTTCTTC
>once|NA|TRBV28|TRBJ2-1
CASSFPSYNEQFF
TGTGCCAGCAGTTTTCCCAGCTACAATGAGCAGTTCTTC
>once|TRBD1|TRBV7-2|TRBJ2-3
CASSLARLGTATDTQYF
TGTGCCAGCAGCTTAGCGAGATTAGGGACAGCCACAGATACGCAGTATTTT
>NA|TRBD2|TRBV2|TRBJ2-2
CASRREGAGELFF
TGTGCCAGCAGGAGGGAGGGTGCCGGGGAGCTGTTTTTT
>once|TRBD1|TRBV18|TRBJ2-5
CASSPNRGETQYF
TGTGCCAGCTCCCCCAACAGGGGAGAGACCCAGTACTTC
>NA|TRBD1|TRBV7-2|TRBJ1-6
CASSLEGTGRRGSPLHF
TGTGCCAGCAGCTTAGAAGGGACAGGGCGTAGAGGTTCACCCCTCCACTTT
>NA|TRBD1|TRBV6-1|TRBJ2-5
CASTGQFQETQYF
TGTGCCAGTACGGGACAGTTCCAAGAGACCCAGTACTTC
>NA|NA|TRBV28|TRBJ1-2
CASSLLGGYGYTF
TGTGCCAGCAGTTTACTCGGGGGGTATGGCTACACCTTC
>NA|TRBD2|TRBV5-4|TRBJ2-3
CASSLLAGAMGTDTQYF
TGTGCCAGCAGCTTATTAGCGGGGGCCATGGGTACAGATACGCAGTATTTT
>NA|TRBD2|TRBV27|TRBJ2-1
CASTRLAGGIYNEQFF
TGTGCCAGCACTAGACTAGCGGGGGGAATATACAATGAGCAGTTCTTC
>few|NA|TRBV28|TRBJ1-1
CASSWERDSEAFF
TGTGCCAGCAGTTGGGAGAGGGACTCTGAAGCTTTCTTT
>NA|TRBD1|TRBV27|TRBJ1-4
CASSEGQGGEKLFF
TGTGCCAGCAGCGAGGGACAGGGCGGGGAAAAACTGTTTTTT
>NA|TRBD1|TRBV7-6|TRBJ1-1
CASSHRTGGAYGEAFF
TGTGCCAGCAGCCACCGGACAGGGGGCGCTTATGGTGAAGCTTTCTTT